Detailed here is one TCR beta chain. Its specific antigen is unknown. No quality values exist for individual bases; no much larger clone is one base distant. Following the manufacturer's recommendations, the immunoSEQ kit was used to generate TCR beta libraries from genomic DNA. To prepare the libraries, a first multiplex PCR with proprietary primers was run, followed by a second PCR that added unique barcodes, and a bead cleanup was done after each round. Each sample batch included a kit-provided positive control reaction and a negative control reaction. The final libraries were assessed on an Agilent 4200 TapeStation D1000 ScreenTape, pooled by volume, and quantified by qPCR. Sequencing was performed on an Illumina NextSeq500 using a MidOutput 150-cycle cartridge, with 156 Read1 cycles, 15 Index1 cycles, and the kit custom primers. The pooled library was loaded at approximately 0.96 pM, and about 19% PhiX control was spiked in. The paper's processing steps were these. Vendor-processed data were analyzed in R, with a clonotype defined as all T cells sharing the same CDR3 nucleotide sequence. In the clone abundance analyses, frequencies in each sample were normalized to that sample's 10,000 most abundant clones. Public T cell clones, which averaged fewer than five per sample, were removed prior to analysis. A difference in abundance of at least 32-fold between compartments was used to define tumor-enriched and baseline blood-enriched clonotypes. A beta-binomial differential abundance model was used to identify clonotypes that expanded or contracted between blood time points. Tumor-blood repertoire similarity was measured with the Baroni-Urbani and Buser coefficient, and groups were compared using two-tailed Wilcoxon tests in R. The immuneACCESS repertoire file appears here via TCRdb, limited to in-frame rearrangements. These files lack a portion of the clones; in checked studies, under half of the deficit traces to unresolved V genes, and the cause of the others is not known. V, J and clone size reflect that table, while D and trimming were determined from the DNA. Counted in this sample were 45,000 to 65,000 clones; around 78% of them appeared once. The biggest ten clones account for approximately 6.8% of the sample.

The intended sense of this specimen's time point label: baseline pretreatment blood. According to the study, the label for this sample's treatment or condition signals: 15 Gy SBRT to primary tumor, nephrectomy 4 weeks later. To track tumor-enriched clonotypes, serial peripheral blood was sampled from radiation-treated patients at baseline and at 2 weeks and 4 weeks after SBRT. Every patient's renal cell carcinoma showed clear cell pathology. Genomic DNA for TCR sequencing was prepared using the QIAamp DNA Blood Mini Kit (Qiagen). Only samples passing all quality control checks were included in the analyses. The CDR3 has 14 amino acids, counting the end cysteine and phenylalanine. This entry keeps only the CDR3 DNA: 42 bases, framed from base 1. According to the germline V gene, CDR1 reads SGDLS and CDR2 reads YYNGEE. From V the trimming removes 3 bases and from J it removes 11 bases, while the gene matches leave 11 bases of the junction unaccounted for.

This sample was included in a study of radiation and T cells in renal cell carcinoma (dated by TCRdb to 2020 to 2021). Turning to the overall study: The samples were obtained from a clinical trial, where primary renal cell carcinomas were treated with 15 Gy stereotactic body radiation therapy and then removed by nephrectomy 4 weeks afterward. Across all 50 or so samples, several million unique CDR3 nucleotide sequences, encoding around 2.4 million unique CDR3 amino acid sequences, were identified. TCR beta sequencing covered 50 to 55 samples in total, comprising roughly 26 tumors and about 27 peripheral blood samples.

Study-level results and caveats: No pretreatment tumor biopsies were available, so the baseline intratumoral presence of clonotypes could not be determined. Tracking of blood repertoire dynamics stopped at around 4 weeks after treatment, with no follow-up past that point. Because the trial had a single-armed design, the trial could not examine how radiation dose or scheduling affected the TCR repertoire. In blood, the top tumor clonotypes increased from baseline to 2 weeks after radiation and then shrank by 4 weeks, which suggests a temporary expansion of tumor-resident clones.

The sample here was blood, taken from a patient whose treatment included radiotherapy and nephrectomy. This sequence was found in a man aged 55 to 70 with renal cell carcinoma. The V and J segments used are TRBV9 and TRBJ2-1; 7 bases in the junction line up with TRBD2. The CDR3 region: CASSDPLGRGKQFF. The DNA sequence is given as TGTGCCAGCAGCGATCCCCTAGGGAGGGGTAAGCAGTTCTTC.